These T cell receptor beta chains were read from a single sample in a study of patients and donors after allogeneic stem cell transplantation. MiXCR, applied by TCRdb to the RT-PCR reads, yields one record per CDR3 protein. The data hold about 150,000 distinct CDR3 sequences, with approximately 24% observed a single time. Sequences were obtained from blood, either unsorted or a sorted T cell fraction (not recorded which). These receptors were taken from a human donor who was either an allogeneic HSCT recipient or a stem cell or donor lymphocyte infusion donor (not recorded which). It is not recorded whose cells these are; they may come from a transplant donor. Both conserved end residues are part of each CDR3.

V gene: TRBV12-3/TRBV12-4
J gene: TRBJ2-5
CDR3 protein: CASSPLGETQYF

V gene: TRBV19
J gene: TRBJ1-1
CDR3 protein: CASKTFKSAEAFF

V gene: TRBV20-1
J gene: TRBJ2-1
CDR3 protein: CSARDQAVNEQFF

V gene: TRBV24-1
J gene: TRBJ2-5
CDR3 protein: CATRGTRFRQETQYF

V gene: TRBV29-1
J gene: TRBJ2-5
CDR3 protein: CSVESPGGQETQYF

V gene: TRBV3-1
J gene: TRBJ2-3
CDR3 protein: CASSQGGRDTQYF

V gene: TRBV12-3/TRBV12-4
J gene: TRBJ1-6
CDR3 protein: CASSSPGQGNSPLHF

V gene: TRBV25-1
J gene: TRBJ1-2
CDR3 protein: CASSMTGGYTF

V gene: TRBV11-2
J gene: TRBJ2-3
CDR3 protein: CASSLFPDTDTQYF

V gene: TRBV9
J gene: TRBJ1-1
CDR3 protein: CASSVAGGGTEAFF

V gene: TRBV5-1
J gene: TRBJ1-1
CDR3 protein: CASSLAKVDTEAFF

V gene: TRBV10-3
J gene: TRBJ2-7
CDR3 protein: CAISESGYEQYF

V gene: TRBV12-3/TRBV12-4
J gene: TRBJ2-1
CDR3 protein: CASSLAQWADEKGSYNEQFF

V gene: TRBV5-6
J gene: TRBJ2-2
CDR3 protein: CASSLRDNTGELFF

V gene: TRBV12-3/TRBV12-4
J gene: TRBJ1-5
CDR3 protein: CASSTYSNQPQHF

V gene: TRBV18
J gene: TRBJ1-1
CDR3 protein: CASSPVPRAEAFF

V gene: TRBV29-1
J gene: TRBJ2-1
CDR3 protein: CSSKGTAGGPYEQFF

V gene: TRBV7-9
J gene: TRBJ2-2
CDR3 protein: CASSRVGDFTGELFF

V gene: TRBV2
J gene: TRBJ2-1
CDR3 protein: CASSDHGLGTWQFF

V gene: TRBV20-1
J gene: TRBJ1-3
CDR3 protein: CSARGGFTGNTIYF

V gene: TRBV18
J gene: TRBJ2-2
CDR3 protein: CASSPVQNTGELFF

V gene: TRBV29-1
J gene: TRBJ2-3
CDR3 protein: CSVEDWDRGLTDTQYF

V gene: TRBV7-8
J gene: TRBJ2-1
CDR3 protein: CASRSMTVSAYNEQFF

V gene: TRBV7-8
J gene: TRBJ2-3
CDR3 protein: CASSLEWGRGFPIPSTDTQYF

V gene: TRBV7-9
J gene: TRBJ1-6
CDR3 protein: CASNSGGYSPLHF

V gene: TRBV12-3/TRBV12-4
J gene: TRBJ2-1
CDR3 protein: CASSLGSNHHEQFF

V gene: TRBV12-3/TRBV12-4
J gene: TRBJ1-1
CDR3 protein: CASTPGQARGTEAFF

V gene: TRBV20-1
J gene: TRBJ1-2
CDR3 protein: CSASQQVNYGYTF

V gene: TRBV30
J gene: TRBJ1-2
CDR3 protein: CAWSRDTFTYGYTF

V gene: TRBV18
J gene: TRBJ1-2
CDR3 protein: CASSPGTGWMNYGYTF

V gene: TRBV5-1
J gene: TRBJ2-7
CDR3 protein: CASSLNPVKSYEQYF

V gene: TRBV12-3/TRBV12-4
J gene: TRBJ2-2
CDR3 protein: CASSPQRGGHGELFF

V gene: TRBV27
J gene: TRBJ1-2
CDR3 protein: CASSLSMGTGEGGYTF

V gene: TRBV11-1
J gene: TRBJ2-3
CDR3 protein: CASSSWDRDTDTQYF

V gene: TRBV12-3/TRBV12-4
J gene: TRBJ2-7
CDR3 protein: CASSLGVSPYEQYF

V gene: TRBV5-1
J gene: TRBJ2-7
CDR3 protein: CASSLRGDLATSSYEQYF

V gene: TRBV29-1
J gene: TRBJ1-2
CDR3 protein: CSVEDIDRVYGYTF

V gene: TRBV19
J gene: TRBJ2-7
CDR3 protein: CASSIDGGGTYEQYF

V gene: TRBV3-1
J gene: TRBJ1-2
CDR3 protein: CASSPFSGTDPEGYTF

V gene: TRBV7-2
J gene: TRBJ1-1
CDR3 protein: CASIQGHANTEAFF

V gene: TRBV5-1
J gene: TRBJ1-6
CDR3 protein: CASSFEKGSNSPLHF

V gene: TRBV12-3/TRBV12-4
J gene: TRBJ1-1
CDR3 protein: CASSSDRLNTEAFF

V gene: TRBV27
J gene: TRBJ2-5
CDR3 protein: CASSPLGTGPDPQYF

V gene: TRBV9
J gene: TRBJ2-1
CDR3 protein: CASSPYGVSSYNEQFF